This entry describes one T cell receptor (beta chain). The table came from immunoSEQ multiplex PCR; TCRdb's copy has only in-frame clones and leaves some out. The sample yields approximately 65,000 clones, 85% to 95% seen once. This specimen belongs to a study of T cells after somatic rescue of genetic block. Looked up from germline, CDR1 is MNHEY and CDR2 is SMNVEV (reference sequence). The trim removed 6 bases at V and 5 bases at J, leaving 13 bases unmatched. This CDR3 has 17 amino acids. This sequence joins TRBV27 and TRBJ2-2; TRBD2 aligns across 9 bases. The TCR sequence derives from a middle-aged man. The specimen was peripheral blood mononuclear cells (PBMCs). This chain's CDR3 is CASSRPRIAGVTGELFF. Here the CDR3 DNA reads TGTGCCAGCAGCAGGCCGAGAATAGCGGGAGTAACCGGGGAGCTGTTTTTT.